This T cell receptor beta chain was sequenced during a study of T cells in Graves' hyperthyroidism and ophthalmopathy. The CDR3 regions of TCR beta were amplified from RNA transcripts. HTBI primers were used for first-round RT-PCR of the TCR CDR3. TCRdb itself ran the multiplex PCR reads through MiXCR, one entry per CDR3 protein. This sample yields approximately 400,000 distinct CDR3 sequences, of which approximately 14% are seen a single time; 12% to 15% belongs to the top ten. V lost 6 bases and J 7 bases, leaving 16 bases between the germline ends. CDR1 and CDR2 (germline): MDHEN, SYDVKM. The CDR3 loop spans 14 amino acids. Whole-study results and caveats: Progression to ophthalmopathy was predicted a median of roughly 6.8 months early. Blood also carried most thyroid clonotypes expanded above 0.001.

There are many counts of this clonotype. Its antigen is unknown. The rearrangement joins TRBV28 to TRBJ1-5; D is perhaps TRBD1 (5 bases). Sequenced material: blood. The clonotype was recovered from a woman aged 18 to 35 with Graves' hyperthyroidism. CDR3 protein: CASREPGPPQPQHF. The CDR3 DNA follows: TGTGCCAGCAGGGAACCGGGACCCCCACAGCCCCAGCATTTT.